This paragraph reports one TCR beta chain. The target antigen is unknown. The data were taken from a study of T cells in Graves' hyperthyroidism and ophthalmopathy. Diagnoses were made from clinical symptoms, serum measures (thyroxine and TRAb), thyroid ultrasound and orbital computed tomography. Fresh peripheral blood, 7.5 to 10 ml of it, supplied the PBMCs. Study results and caveats: Researchers found most expanded thyroid clonotypes above 0.001 in blood as well. Model-based prediction identified ophthalmopathy a median 6.5 months prior to its onset.

RNA transcripts served as the template for amplifying TCR beta CDR3 regions. First-round RT-PCR of the TCR CDR3 relied on the HTBI primer set. TCRdb itself ran the multiplex PCR reads through MiXCR, one entry per CDR3 protein. The data contain about 590,000 distinct CDR3 sequences, over 12% of them seen just once; the ten biggest clones take up roughly 6.9%. The sample comprised blood. This clonotype originated in a young woman with Graves' ophthalmopathy.

CDR3 nucleotides: TGTGCCAGCAGCTTAGTGAGGGTTAACTATGGCTACACCTTC. As protein: CASSLVRVNYGYTF. The chain has TRBV7-9 and TRBJ1-2; D is unresolved. The CDR3 has 14 residues. V was cut by 1 base and J by 1 base, with 7 bases left in between. Germline CDR1 reads SEHNR; CDR2 reads FQNEAQ (reference sequence).